The rows below give T cell receptor beta chains drawn from one sample of a study of regulatory T cells in long-lasting Graves disease. MiXCR was run by TCRdb on the multiplex PCR reads, yielding one entry per CDR3 protein. The sample has 400,000 to 500,000 distinct CDR3 sequences; 11% to 15% are singletons. These data were also filed under a second study, of T cells in Graves' hyperthyroidism and ophthalmopathy.

The material sequenced was peripheral blood mononuclear cells (PBMCs), taken at new diagnosis, from a patient treated with antithyroid drugs. These receptors originate from a woman in her forties or fifties with Graves disease. Both conserved end residues are part of each CDR3. Each record gives: clone size, J gene, V gene, D gene, CDR3 protein, CDR3 DNA. D genes are given only for firm matches. Clone size is not always given. Where it is, it says once, few, many or a class for expanded clones.

size: many; J: TRBJ1-6; V: TRBV18; D: .; CDR3: CASSPPGLTSPLHF; DNA: TGTGCCAGCTCACCACCGGGCCTAACTTCACCCCTCCACTTT
size: many; J: TRBJ1-2; V: TRBV7-2; D: .; CDR3: CASTYRWDGYTF; DNA: TGTGCCAGCACCTACCGGTGGGATGGCTACACCTTC
size: many; J: TRBJ2-5; V: TRBV2; D: .; CDR3: CASSEGQYQETQYF; DNA: TGTGCCAGCAGTGAAGGACAGTACCAAGAGACCCAGTACTTC
size: many; J: TRBJ2-5; V: TRBV28; D: TRBD1; CDR3: CASSLPTDSLGDRETQYF; DNA: TGTGCCAGCAGTTTACCTACCGACTCCCTGGGGGACAGGGAGACCCAGTACTTC
size: .; J: TRBJ1-2; V: TRBV15; D: .; CDR3: CATSRDGQDYGYTF; DNA: TGTGCCACCAGCAGAGATGGCCAGGACTATGGCTACACCTTC
size: few; J: TRBJ2-1; V: TRBV28; D: TRBD2; CDR3: CASGPTGLADNNEQFF; DNA: TGTGCCAGTGGCCCGACGGGACTAGCGGATAACAATGAGCAGTTCTTC
size: many; J: TRBJ2-6; V: TRBV28; D: .; CDR3: CASSQVTTGANVLTF; DNA: TGTGCCAGCAGCCAAGTCACGACCGGGGCCAACGTCCTGACTTTC
size: many; J: TRBJ2-2; V: TRBV27; D: .; CDR3: CASSSGANTGELFF; DNA: TGTGCCAGCAGCTCCGGCGCGAACACCGGGGAGCTGTTTTTT
size: few; J: TRBJ1-6; V: TRBV5-1; D: .; CDR3: CASSSKAENSPLHF; DNA: TGCGCCAGCAGCTCGAAGGCAGAAAATTCACCCCTCCACTTT
size: .; J: TRBJ1-4; V: TRBV9; D: TRBD1; CDR3: CASSVETGLGEKLFF; DNA: TGTGCCAGCAGCGTAGAGACAGGGCTTGGAGAAAAACTGTTTTTT
size: many; J: TRBJ2-3; V: TRBV3-1; D: TRBD2; CDR3: CASSQEPAGGGSADTQYF; DNA: TGTGCCAGCAGCCAAGAACCAGCGGGAGGAGGGTCGGCAGATACGCAGTATTTT
size: .; J: TRBJ1-3; V: TRBV5-4; D: .; CDR3: CASSFWGTGNTIYF; DNA: TGTGCCAGCAGCTTTTGGGGAACTGGAAACACCATATATTTT
size: many; J: TRBJ2-7; V: TRBV12-3/TRBV12-4; D: .; CDR3: CASRETADKQYF; DNA: TGTGCCAGCAGGGAGACAGCTGACAAGCAGTACTTC
size: .; J: TRBJ1-3; V: TRBV10-3; D: .; CDR3: CAIKGGPGNTIYF; DNA: TGTGCCATAAAAGGAGGGCCTGGAAACACCATATATTTT
size: many; J: TRBJ2-7; V: TRBV11-2; D: .; CDR3: CASSLVLEVGLDEQYF; DNA: TGTGCCAGCAGCTTAGTATTAGAGGTGGGGCTGGACGAGCAGTACTTC
size: few; J: TRBJ2-1; V: TRBV6-5; D: .; CDR3: CASSYTEQGNEQFF; DNA: TGTGCCAGCAGTTACACGGAGCAGGGGAATGAGCAGTTCTTC
size: many; J: TRBJ2-5; V: TRBV6-2/TRBV6-3; D: TRBD2; CDR3: CASSYIRGRTQETQYF; DNA: TGTGCCAGCAGTTACATTCGCGGGAGGACCCAAGAGACCCAGTACTTC
size: .; J: TRBJ1-1; V: TRBV19; D: TRBD1; CDR3: CASSPDRGTRTEAFF; DNA: TGTGCCAGTAGTCCGGACAGGGGGACGAGGACTGAAGCTTTCTTT
size: few; J: TRBJ1-5; V: TRBV12-3/TRBV12-4; D: .; CDR3: CASSLGGIQPQHF; DNA: TGTGCCAGCAGTTTGGGAGGTATTCAGCCCCAGCATTTT
size: few; J: TRBJ2-3; V: TRBV19; D: .; CDR3: CASSIGRDHTDTQYF; DNA: TGTGCCAGTAGTATAGGTCGGGACCACACAGATACGCAGTATTTT
size: few; J: TRBJ1-5; V: TRBV4-1; D: .; CDR3: CASSKSTVPEGNQPQHF; DNA: TGCGCCAGCAGCAAATCGACAGTGCCGGAGGGCAATCAGCCCCAGCATTTT
size: many; J: TRBJ1-2; V: TRBV28; D: .; CDR3: CASHPTGTSNYGYTF; DNA: TGTGCCAGCCATCCCACAGGGACATCCAACTATGGCTACACCTTC
size: .; J: TRBJ1-5; V: TRBV18; D: TRBD1; CDR3: CASSGQDFGQPQHF; DNA: TGTGCCAGCTCCGGACAGGACTTCGGTCAGCCCCAGCATTTT
size: many; J: TRBJ2-3; V: TRBV28; D: .; CDR3: CASSLGDTADTQYF; DNA: TGTGCCAGCAGTTTAGGGGACACCGCGGATACGCAGTATTTT
size: .; J: TRBJ1-4; V: TRBV28; D: TRBD1; CDR3: CASRTQGVSEKLFF; DNA: TGTGCCAGCAGAACCCAGGGGGTTAGTGAAAAACTGTTTTTT
size: .; J: TRBJ2-5; V: TRBV2; D: TRBD1; CDR3: CASSDNLHRDSQEAQYF; DNA: TGTGCCAGCAGTGATAACCTTCACCGGGACAGTCAAGAGGCCCAGTACTTC
size: many; J: TRBJ2-5; V: TRBV11-1; D: .; CDR3: CASSLNSWFEETQYF; DNA: TGTGCCAGCAGCTTAAACAGTTGGTTTGAGGAGACCCAGTACTTC
size: many; J: TRBJ1-4; V: TRBV2; D: .; CDR3: CASSLQGGYEKLFF; DNA: TGTGCCAGCAGTTTACAGGGAGGATATGAAAAACTGTTTTTT
size: .; J: TRBJ2-3; V: TRBV30; D: .; CDR3: CAWSVGSADTQYF; DNA: TGTGCCTGGAGTGTAGGTAGCGCAGATACGCAGTATTTT
size: many; J: TRBJ2-7; V: TRBV3-1; D: .; CDR3: CASSHRGGGTGDEQYF; DNA: TGTGCCAGCAGCCACAGGGGGGGCGGGACCGGCGACGAGCAGTACTTC
size: many; J: TRBJ1-2; V: TRBV7-9; D: TRBD1; CDR3: CASSYPGQLNYGYTF; DNA: TGTGCCAGCAGCTATCCGGGACAGCTTAACTATGGCTACACCTTC
size: many; J: TRBJ2-2; V: TRBV4-1; D: TRBD2; CDR3: CASRQREGQTGELFF; DNA: TGCGCCAGCAGGCAGCGGGAGGGACAGACCGGGGAGCTGTTTTTT
size: many; J: TRBJ2-1; V: TRBV24-1; D: TRBD2; CDR3: CATSDRLAGGPYEQFF; DNA: TGTGCCACCAGTGACCGACTAGCGGGAGGGCCCTATGAGCAGTTCTTC
size: many; J: TRBJ1-2; V: TRBV3-1; D: .; CDR3: CASSQAGLYGYTF; DNA: TGTGCCAGCAGCCAAGCAGGGCTGTATGGCTACACCTTC
size: many; J: TRBJ2-7; V: TRBV11-2; D: .; CDR3: CASSSNIDLTEQYF; DNA: TGTGCCAGCAGCTCCAACATAGACTTAACCGAGCAGTACTTC
size: .; J: TRBJ2-7; V: TRBV3-1; D: TRBD1; CDR3: CASSQEGVAEFSGGDGSFYAQYF; DNA: TGTGCCAGCAGCCAAGAGGGCGTCGCTGAATTCTCAGGGGGCGACGGCTCCTTCTACGCGCAGTACTTC
size: few; J: TRBJ2-7; V: TRBV19; D: .; CDR3: CASSTDRAGGSYVEQYF; DNA: TGTGCCAGTAGTACGGACAGGGCGGGAGGCTCATACGTCGAGCAGTACTTC
size: few; J: TRBJ2-7; V: TRBV2; D: .; CDR3: CASRDRTTYEQYF; DNA: TGTGCCAGCAGGGACAGGACTACCTACGAGCAGTACTTC
size: many; J: TRBJ2-1; V: TRBV18; D: .; CDR3: CASSPWRDNEQFF; DNA: TGTGCCAGCTCACCGTGGCGGGACAATGAGCAGTTCTTC
size: many; J: TRBJ2-7; V: TRBV11-2; D: TRBD2; CDR3: CASSLGASGRVYEQYF; DNA: TGTGCCAGCAGCTTAGGGGCTAGCGGGAGAGTTTACGAGCAGTACTTC
size: few; J: TRBJ2-1; V: TRBV6-5; D: TRBD2; CDR3: CASSYRGLAESSYNEQFF; DNA: TGTGCCAGCAGTTACCGCGGACTAGCGGAGAGCTCCTACAATGAGCAGTTCTTC
size: many; J: TRBJ1-1; V: TRBV29-1; D: .; CDR3: CSVERRSEAFF; DNA: TGCAGCGTTGAACGGCGTAGCGAAGCTTTCTTT
size: .; J: TRBJ2-5; V: TRBV2; D: .; CDR3: CASRLGETQYF; DNA: TGTGCCAGCAGGTTAGGGGAGACCCAGTACTTC
size: many; J: TRBJ2-7; V: TRBV11-2; D: .; CDR3: CASSLSTGLITYEQYF; DNA: TGTGCCAGCAGCTTATCAACAGGTTTGATTACCTACGAGCAGTACTTC
size: .; J: TRBJ2-5; V: TRBV5-6; D: .; CDR3: CASSLGQGSLGLETQYF; DNA: TGTGCCAGCAGCTTGGGTCAGGGCAGCCTAGGGTTGGAGACCCAGTACTTC